This TCR beta chain was observed in a study of human T cells and chemical hapten exposure. In its sample, this clonotype was seen many times. One entry per CDR3 protein results from TCRdb running MiXCR on the RACE reads. The sample carries about 190,000 distinct CDR3 sequences, more than 20% recorded once. The CDR3 runs 13 residues. Trimming pared 0 bases from V and 5 bases from J, leaving 8 bases between. The germline V gene has CDR1 SGHRS and CDR2 YFSETQ. The time point denotes: patch test 3, about 24 weeks after DPC sensitization. Treatment specified: therapeutic diphenylcyclopropenone sensitization with weekly scalp DPC.

This rearrangement joins TRBV5-1 to TRBJ1-2; D remains ambiguous. The sequence was collected from a woman between 35 and 50 years old with alopecia areata. Some clones in this sample may be carry-over from other donors' samples. The sample consisted of whole blood, taken in connection with sensitization to the hapten diphenylcyclopropenone (DPC). The chain's CDR3 is CASSLAGDYGYTF. CDR3 bases: TGCGCCAGCAGCTTGGCAGGAGATTATGGCTACACCTTC.